These T cell receptor beta chains were read from a single sample in a study of regulatory T cells in long-lasting Graves disease. MiXCR, run by TCRdb on the multiplex PCR reads, gives a single entry per CDR3 protein. This sample yields some 400,000 distinct CDR3 sequences, of which 14% to 15% are seen a single time; 15% to 20% belongs to the top ten. These data also formed part of another study, on T cells in Graves' hyperthyroidism and ophthalmopathy.

The sequencing used peripheral blood mononuclear cells (PBMCs), collected at new diagnosis, from a patient treated with antithyroid drugs. The receptors derive from a woman aged 25 to 39 with Graves disease. Each CDR3 is given with its conserved first and last residue. The D gene is left open where the match is weak. Clone size is stated in some rows and not others, as once, few, many or a class when expanded.

. 17 . TRBJ2-3 TRBV24-1 TGTGCCACCAGCGACATTTGGCGGGACAGCGACACAGATACGCAGTATTTT CATSDIWRDSDTDTQYF
. 13 many TRBJ1-1 TRBV28 TGTGCCAGCAGTTTATTAAGGGGAGTGGAAGCTTTCTTT CASSLLRGVEAFF
TRBD2 15 . TRBJ2-5 TRBV7-7 TGTGCTAGCAGCTTAGGGGCTAGCGGGAGCCGTACCCAGTACTTC CASSLGASGSRTQYF
. 14 many TRBJ2-3 TRBV18 TGTGCCAGCTCTCGGGGGGCTGGCACAGATACGCAGTATTTT CASSRGAGTDTQYF
TRBD1 15 few TRBJ1-5 TRBV19 TGTGCCAGTAGTATTGACAGGGGGCTTAATCAGCCCCAGCATTTT CASSIDRGLNQPQHF
TRBD1 15 many TRBJ2-2 TRBV4-1 TGCGCCAGCAGCCAAGCAGGGGGCAGGATCGGGGAGCTGTTTTTT CASSQAGGRIGELFF
. 15 many TRBJ1-1 TRBV7-3 TGTGCCAGCAGCACGTCGACCTCGTGGGCCACTGAAGCTTTCTTT CASSTSTSWATEAFF
. 16 few TRBJ1-4 TRBV30 TGTGCCTGGAGTGCTCGTTGGGACCCAACTAATGAAAAACTGTTTTTT CAWSARWDPTNEKLFF
TRBD2 19 few TRBJ2-7 TRBV6-9 TGTGCCAGCAGTTACTCCGGTACTAGCGGGAGGCCCGTTATGTACGAGCAGTACTTC CASSYSGTSGRPVMYEQYF
. 16 . TRBJ2-4 TRBV4-1 TGCGCCAGCAGCCAGGAATGGAGGGTAGGCAAAAACATTCAGTACTTC CASSQEWRVGKNIQYF
. 17 many TRBJ2-5 TRBV29-1 TGCAGCGTTGAGGAAGATTGGCGCGCCCTCAGGGTGGAGACCCAGTACTTC CSVEEDWRALRVETQYF
. 17 many TRBJ2-1 TRBV11-3 TGTGCCAGCAGCTTAGATCGGCTAGGGAACTCCTACAATGAGCAGTTCTTC CASSLDRLGNSYNEQFF
. 16 many TRBJ2-7 TRBV20-1 TGCAGTGCCGCACCCCCCTCAGGGGCCCCATACCAAGAGCAGTACTTC CSAAPPSGAPYQEQYF
. 14 . TRBJ1-5 TRBV6-4 TGTGCCAGCAGTGAGGGTTGGGGCAATCAGCCCCAGCATTTT CASSEGWGNQPQHF
. 12 many TRBJ1-6 TRBV20-1 TGCAGTGCTAGAGCCCCCAATTCACCCCTCCACTTT CSARAPNSPLHF